This T cell receptor (beta chain) was retrieved from a study of cytomegalovirus exposure and HLA in healthy donors. PCR used 60 Vbeta primers and 13 Jbeta primers. The assay was immunoSEQ multiplex PCR, and TCRdb's table has in-frame clones only and misses some. This table holds roughly 99,000 clones, roughly 87% found once. The study's findings and limits: An apparent linkage of common viral pathogens to several of the most significant clusters emerged in a later analysis. Fewer N-insertions (relative to the approximately 670-donor mean) were reportedly seen in an Asian-associated ancestry cluster in a later analysis.

Concerning this clone itself: Its matching antigen is unknown.

This TCR was recovered from a man in his thirties or forties in good health and CMV-seropositive. The sample was PBMCs.

CDR3 in DNA: TGTGCCAGCAGCCATGACAGGAACTATGGCTACACCTTC. This encodes CASSHDRNYGYTF. The chain carries TRBV7-6 and TRBJ1-2; D possibly corresponds to TRBD1 (6 bases). CDR1 SGHVS and CDR2 FNYEAQ come from the germline V gene. Trimming left V 5 bases short and J 2 bases short, with 9 bases between. The CDR3 is made up of 13 amino acids.